The 2 T cell receptor beta chains presented below share a single source sample, sequenced in a study of early T cells in non-severe SARS-CoV-2 infection. TCRdb itself ran the 5' RACE reads through MiXCR, one entry per CDR3 protein. This table holds around 35,000 distinct CDR3 sequences, 5% to 6.5% found once. The sample comprised whole blood. These receptors all stem from an adult who was a healthcare worker with PCR-confirmed SARS-CoV-2 infection or an uninfected control (not recorded which).

This clonotype was detected many times. The chain is built from TRBV19 and TRBJ2-3, with D possibly matching TRBD1 (6 bases). CDR3 length equals 18 residues. Germline V CDR1 and CDR2: LNHDA, SQIVND (reference sequence). V was clipped by 1 base and J by 0 bases, with 17 bases between them. The CDR3 nucleotides read TGTGCCAGTAGTATAGTCCAGGACAGTTTCCGTAGCACAGATACGCAGTATTTT. Protein sequence: CASSIVQDSFRSTDTQYF.

The chain has TRBV5-4 and TRBJ2-2, with D unclear. Trimming cost V 6 bases and J 6 bases, with 15 bases left between them. CDR3 length equals 14 residues. Per germline, CDR1 SGHNT and CDR2 YYREEE (reference sequence). The CDR3 bases are TGTGCCAGCACCCCTGGGCCGTCGGCCGGGGAGCTGTTTTTT. Encoded protein: CASTPGPSAGELFF.